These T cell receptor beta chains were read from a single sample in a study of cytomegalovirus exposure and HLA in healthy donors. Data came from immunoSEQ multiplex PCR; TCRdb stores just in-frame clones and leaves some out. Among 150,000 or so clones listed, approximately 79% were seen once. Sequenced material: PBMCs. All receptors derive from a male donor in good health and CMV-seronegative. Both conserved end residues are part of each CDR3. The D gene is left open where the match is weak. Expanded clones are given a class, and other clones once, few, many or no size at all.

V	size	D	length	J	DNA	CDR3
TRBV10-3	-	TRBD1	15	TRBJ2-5	TGTGCCATCAGTGGGGACAGGGGGTCGACGGAGACCCAGTACTTC	CAISGDRGSTETQYF
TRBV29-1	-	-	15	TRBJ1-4	TGCAGCGTCGCCCCAAACAGGGCGGCTAATGAAAAACTGTTTTTT	CSVAPNRAANEKLFF
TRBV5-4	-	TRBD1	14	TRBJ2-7	TGTGCCAGCAGCGGGGGACAGGGGGCCTACGAGCAGTACTTC	CASSGGQGAYEQYF
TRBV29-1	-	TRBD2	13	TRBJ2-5	TGCAGCGTTGTAACTAGCGGCAGTTTGGCCCAGTACTTC	CSVVTSGSLAQYF
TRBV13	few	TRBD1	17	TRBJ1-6	TGTGCCAGCAGCTTAATGCTTACAGGGGGCTCTAATTCACCCCTCCACTTT	CASSLMLTGGSNSPLHF
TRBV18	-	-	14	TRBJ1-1	TGTGCCAGCTCATCCGACAGCTCTCGCACTGAAGCTTTCTTT	CASSSDSSRTEAFF
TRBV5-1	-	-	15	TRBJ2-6	TGCGCCAGCAGCTTGGGCGTACCTGGGGCCAACGTCCTGACTTTC	CASSLGVPGANVLTF
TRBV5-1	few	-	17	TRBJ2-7	TGCGCCAGCAGCTTGGTTCGCCCCGGGACACAATCCTACGAGCAGTACTTC	CASSLVRPGTQSYEQYF
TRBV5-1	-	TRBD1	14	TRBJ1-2	TGCGCCAGCAGCGAAGCGGGACAGGGTGAGGGCTACACCTTC	CASSEAGQGEGYTF
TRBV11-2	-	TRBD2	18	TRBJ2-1	TGTGCCAGCAGCTTAGAGGGGCTTAGCGGGGGAGACTACAATGAGCAGTTCTTC	CASSLEGLSGGDYNEQFF
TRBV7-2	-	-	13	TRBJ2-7	TGTGCCAGCAGCTTACAGGCCGCCTACGAGCAGTACTTC	CASSLQAAYEQYF
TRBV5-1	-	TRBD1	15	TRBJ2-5	TGCGCCAGCCGAAGGACAGGGCAGAACCAAGAGACCCAGTACTTC	CASRRTGQNQETQYF
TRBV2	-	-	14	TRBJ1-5	TGTGCCAGCAGTGGAGGCAGGGGCGTTCAGCCCCAGCATTTT	CASSGGRGVQPQHF
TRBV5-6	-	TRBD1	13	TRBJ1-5	TGTGCCAGCAGTCAGACAGGGGATCAGCCCCAGCATTTT	CASSQTGDQPQHF
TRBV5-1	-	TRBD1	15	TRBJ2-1	TGCGCCAGCAGCTGGCTGGGGACAGGGAATGGTGAGCAGTTCTTC	CASSWLGTGNGEQFF
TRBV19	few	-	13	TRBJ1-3	TGTGCCAGTAGTAGGGGCATTGGAAACACCATATATTTT	CASSRGIGNTIYF
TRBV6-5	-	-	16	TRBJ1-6	TGTGCCAGCAGTTACTCGCGGAGCTCGGCACTTTCACCCCTCCACTTT	CASSYSRSSALSPLHF
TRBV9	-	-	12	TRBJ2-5	TGTGCCAGCAGCGTAGGGAGAGAGACCCAGTACTTC	CASSVGRETQYF
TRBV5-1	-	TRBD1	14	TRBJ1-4	TGCGCCAGCAGCTATAGACAGGGAAACGAGAGACTGTTTTTT	CASSYRQGNERLFF
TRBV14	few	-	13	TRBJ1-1	TGTGCCAGCAGCCAAGATAAGCTTGTAGTCGCTTTCTTT	CASSQDKLVVAFF
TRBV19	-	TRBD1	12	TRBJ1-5	TGTGCCAGTAGTCTAGGTCAGGGGGCCCAGCATTTT	CASSLGQGAQHF
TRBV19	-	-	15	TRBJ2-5	TGTGCCAGTAGAATTGAGGAGCGGCCCTCGGAGACCCAGTACTTC	CASRIEERPSETQYF
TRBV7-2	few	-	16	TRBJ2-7	TGTGCCAGCAGCTTAGGACTCACTCTCATCAACTACGAGCAGTACTTC	CASSLGLTLINYEQYF
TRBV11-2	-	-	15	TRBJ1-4	TGTGCCAGCAGCTTTCGAGGGAGCACTAATGAAAAACTGTTTTTT	CASSFRGSTNEKLFF
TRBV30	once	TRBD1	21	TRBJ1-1	TGTGCCTGGAAACCCACCCTTTGGACAGGGGGAGGGTACACCCCGAACACTGAAGCTTTCTTT	CAWKPTLWTGGGYTPNTEAFF
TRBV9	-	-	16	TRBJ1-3	TGTGCCAGCAGCGTAAAAGGGGTACAGTCTGGAAACACCATATATTTT	CASSVKGVQSGNTIYF
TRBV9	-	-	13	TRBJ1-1	TGTGCCAGCAGCGTAGAAGGAGAGGGTGAAGCTTTCTTT	CASSVEGEGEAFF
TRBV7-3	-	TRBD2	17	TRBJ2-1	TGTGCCAGCAGCTTAAGCCCCTGGACTAGCGGGAGTAATGAGCAGTTCTTC	CASSLSPWTSGSNEQFF
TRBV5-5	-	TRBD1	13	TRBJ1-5	TGTGCCAGCAGCTTAACAGGGGGTCAGCCCCAGCATTTT	CASSLTGGQPQHF
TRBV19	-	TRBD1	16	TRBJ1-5	TGTGCCAGTAGTATAGGACAGGGGAGACAAATCACGCCCCAGCATTTT	CASSIGQGRQITPQHF
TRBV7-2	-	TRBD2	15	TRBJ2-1	TGTGCCAGCAGCTCCTCCTCTAGCGGGTACAATGAGCAGTTCTTC	CASSSSSSGYNEQFF
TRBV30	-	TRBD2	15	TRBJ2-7	TGTGCCTGGAGCCCCGGGCGTAGCGGGGGCTACGAGCAGTACTTC	CAWSPGRSGGYEQYF
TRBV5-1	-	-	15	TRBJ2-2	TGCGCCAGCAGCTCGACGGACAGATGGGCCGGGGAGCTGTTTTTT	CASSSTDRWAGELFF
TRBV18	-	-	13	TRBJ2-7	TGTGCCAGCTCATCTAGCGCAAACTACGAGCAGTACTTC	CASSSSANYEQYF
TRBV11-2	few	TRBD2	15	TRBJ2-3	TGTGCCAGCAGCGCGGCGGGGGGAGTCACAGATACGCAGTATTTT	CASSAAGGVTDTQYF
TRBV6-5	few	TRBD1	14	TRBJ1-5	TGTGCCAGCAGCACGGACAGGTTCAATCAGCCCCAGCATTTT	CASSTDRFNQPQHF
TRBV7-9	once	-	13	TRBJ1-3	TGTGCCAGCAGCCCGACATCCCTCAACACCATATATTTT	CASSPTSLNTIYF